What follows describes a single TCR beta chain. Sequencing was performed with immunoSEQ multiplex PCR; in TCRdb, only in-frame clones are kept and a portion is missing. The sample records approximately 250,000 clones, approximately 90% being singletons. The source of the sample is a study of blood T cell repertoires in COVID-19. Across the whole study: The cDNA or gDNA used as material had been derived from T cells, B-cell-depleted T cells, or PBMCs.

The germline CDR1 and CDR2 sequences are SGHTA and FQGNSA. Trimming removed 0 bases at V and 7 bases at J, with 9 bases between. The length of the CDR3 is 13 residues. This receptor was identified in a man between 18 and 35 years old with active or convalescent COVID-19. Sequencing was performed on peripheral blood. V gene TRBV7-2 combines with J gene TRBJ1-2; no clear D. DNA of the CDR3: TGTGCCAGCAGCTTAGCGGAGGGAGGTGGCTACACCTTC. Residues: CASSLAEGGGYTF.